A single sample gave rise to the 20 T cell receptor beta chains below, sequenced in a study of OX40 agonist ivuxolimab in advanced cancers. Sequencing was performed with immunoSEQ multiplex PCR; in TCRdb, only in-frame clones are kept and a portion is missing. In the table there are about 36,000 clones, under 85% of which are singletons. The sample here was CD4+ or CD8+ T cells sorted from blood, taken in a trial of the OX40 agonist ivuxolimab. The receptors come from an adult with an advanced solid tumor such as melanoma, head and neck, liver or kidney cancer.

The chain carries TRBV5-1 and TRBJ1-2; TRBD1 agrees at 9 bases. Looked up from germline, CDR1 is SGHRS and CDR2 is YFSETQ. This CDR3 has 13 residues. J was trimmed by 8 bases and V by 6 bases; bases with no gene match: 8. The CDR3: CASTGQGQRGYTF. DNA of the CDR3: TGCGCCAGCACCGGACAGGGGCAGAGAGGCTACACCTTC.

V and J are TRBV4-2 and TRBJ2-4; 15 nucleotides line up with TRBD2. Germline CDR1 and CDR2: LGHNA and YNFKEQ. This CDR3 region has 21 residues. The V gene end was trimmed by 2 bases and the J gene end by 0 bases; junction bases not matched to a gene: 11. The CDR3 loop is CASSQRTSGGESELAKNIQYF. Written as DNA, the CDR3 is TGTGCCAGCAGCCAAAGGACTAGCGGGGGGGAGAGCGAGTTAGCCAAAAACATTCAGTACTTC.

This clone appeared a few times. The CDR3 loop reads CASSSWVQETQYF. The CDR3 DNA reads as TGTGCCAGCAGCTCCTGGGTGCAAGAGACCCAGTACTTC. The chain carries TRBV5-6 and TRBJ2-5; D gene unclear. In germline, CDR1 is SGHDT, CDR2 YYEEEE. CDR3 length equals 13 residues. Trimming cost V 3 bases and J 2 bases, with 8 bases left between them.

V is TRBV6-4 and J is TRBJ2-1; D possibly uses TRBD1 or TRBD2 (5 bases each). Trimming pared 6 bases from V and 9 bases from J, leaving 18 bases between. This CDR3 is 14 amino acids long. Germline CDR1 is MRHNA and CDR2 is SNTAGT. The CDR3 DNA follows: TGTGCCAGCAGCCCCAGAGGGGAAGCGGCTGAGCAGTTCTTC. Amino acid sequence: CASSPRGEAAEQFF.

The chain links TRBV6-5 to TRBJ1-3; 7 nucleotides match TRBD1. The length of the CDR3 is 13 residues. In germline, CDR1 is MNHEY, CDR2 SVGAGI. V lost 6 bases to trimming and J lost 5 bases; unmatched junction nucleotides: 4. CDR3 DNA: TGTGCCAGCAGCAGACAGGGTAGAAACACCATATATTTT. This gives the protein CASSRQGRNTIYF.

This clone was observed a handful of times. This chain joins TRBV21-1 and TRBJ2-7; no DNA check was done on the table's D call, TRBD1. TRBV21-1 is tagged as a pseudogene. The CDR3 consists of 14 residues. Written as DNA, the CDR3 is TGTGCCAGCACCAGGGTACACGGACCCTACGAGCAGTACTTC. It is translated as CASTRVHGPYEQYF.

This clone was recorded only once. V usage is TRBV19 and J usage is TRBJ1-1; no definite D call. This CDR3 has 13 residues. Trimming removed 3 bases at V and 6 bases at J, with 11 bases between. Germline V gives CDR1 LNHDA, CDR2 SQIVND (reference sequence). This CDR3 is CASSISVGPEAFF. The CDR3 DNA reads as TGTGCCAGTAGTATTAGTGTAGGGCCTGAAGCTTTCTTT.

The chain couples TRBV5-4 to TRBJ1-1; D unclear. The germline V and J ends were trimmed by 5 bases and 0 bases, with 5 bases remaining between them. Germline V gives CDR1 SGHNT, CDR2 YYREEE (reference sequence). The CDR3 has 12 residues. In DNA, the CDR3 is TGTGCCAGCAGGAATATGAACACTGAAGCTTTCTTT. This translates into CASRNMNTEAFF.

The chain joins TRBV19 to TRBJ1-2; tentative D call: TRBD1 (6 bases). The V gene's germline CDR1 is LNHDA and CDR2 SQIVND (reference sequence). V gave up 2 bases and J gave up 7 bases, with 11 bases separating them. The CDR3 runs to 13 residues. CDR3 sequence: CASSITQGSGYTF. CDR3 DNA: TGTGCCAGTAGTATAACACAGGGCTCTGGCTACACCTTC.

This chain links TRBV2 with TRBJ1-2; D not certain. The CDR3 spans 11 residues. Germline V lookup: CDR1 SNHLY, CDR2 FYNNEI. Trimming removed 4 bases from V and 9 bases from J, with 9 bases in between. The CDR3 DNA is TGTGCCAGCAGTGCAGCCTCTAGCTACACCTTC. Translated: CASSAASSYTF.

This clone was counted between two and nine times. This chain links TRBV2 with TRBJ2-3, with unresolved D. V was shortened by 6 bases and J by 5 bases, with 9 bases between the two germline ends. The germline gives CDR1 SNHLY, CDR2 FYNNEI. This CDR3 has 12 amino acids. CDR3 protein: CASRSVGDTQYF. The CDR3 nucleotides are TGTGCCAGCAGGTCAGTTGGAGATACGCAGTATTTT.

The rearrangement uses TRBV2 and TRBJ2-7; D possibly corresponds to TRBD1 (6 bases). V was shortened by 1 base and J by 1 base, with 14 bases between the two germline ends. CDR3 length: 16 amino acids. Looked up from germline, CDR1 is SNHLY and CDR2 is FYNNEI. The CDR3 nucleotides are TGTGCCAGCAGTGAAGGTCCAGGGGAAAGTTCCTACGAGCAGTACTTC. Translating it yields CASSEGPGESSYEQYF.

This clone was recorded a few times. One junction end does not reproduce the germline sequence, and a read error may be involved. The chain employs TRBV11-2 and TRBJ1-6; D call uncertain. This CDR3 is 15 amino acids long. The germline V gene has CDR1 SGHAT and CDR2 FQNNGV. The CDR3 region has the DNA TGTGCCAGCAGCCTAGACGCGGTGTTAAGTTCACCCCTCCACTTT. Amino acids: CASSLDAVLSSPLHF.

This chain links TRBV5-1 with TRBJ1-5; D is perhaps TRBD1 (5 bases). This CDR3 spans 15 amino acids. CDR1 and CDR2 (germline): SGHRS, YFSETQ. Trimming removed 2 bases at V and 4 bases at J, with 13 bases between. CDR3 protein: CASSFGQGPNQPQHF. The CDR3 DNA reads as TGCGCCAGCAGCTTTGGCCAGGGCCCGAATCAGCCCCAGCATTTT.

A few counts support this clone. The rearrangement links TRBV6-5 to TRBJ1-2, with 7 bases lining up with TRBD1. This CDR3 contains 16 residues. Trimming cost V 0 bases and J 6 bases; bases outside gene matches: 10. Germline V CDR1 and CDR2: MNHEY, SVGAGI. The CDR3 here is CASSYSIWGQLDGYTF. In DNA, the CDR3 is TGTGCCAGCAGTTACTCGATATGGGGACAGCTTGATGGCTACACCTTC.

The gene calls are TRBV10-3 and TRBJ1-1; the D gene is possibly TRBD1 (5 bases). Germline CDR1 is ENHRY and CDR2 is SYGVKD. The V and J ends lost 0 bases and 8 bases respectively, with 7 bases between them. There are 12 residues in the CDR3. CDR3 in amino acids: CAISESRGEAFF. The CDR3 nucleotides read TGTGCCATCAGTGAGTCACGGGGGGAAGCTTTCTTT.

This sequence joins TRBV7-9 and TRBJ1-1; 8 bases are a match to TRBD1. Trimming at V came to 3 bases and at J to 1 base, leaving 4 bases not matched to a gene. Germline loops: CDR1 SEHNR, CDR2 FQNEAQ (reference sequence). The CDR3 has 15 residues. CDR3 bases: TGTGCCAGCAGCTTGGGGGACAGGCAGAACACTGAAGCTTTCTTT. It yields the protein CASSLGDRQNTEAFF.

The genes are TRBV2 and TRBJ2-3; D perhaps matches TRBD2 (6 bases). Per germline, CDR1 SNHLY and CDR2 FYNNEI. The CDR3 is made up of 15 amino acids. Trimming removed 5 bases at V and 5 bases at J, with 17 bases between. CDR3: CASSSEGLGRDTQYF. The CDR3 DNA sequence: TGTGCCAGCAGTAGTGAGGGACTGGGGAGAGATACGCAGTATTTT.

The chain links TRBV19 to TRBJ1-5, with 10 bases fitting TRBD1. Looked up from germline, CDR1 is LNHDA and CDR2 is SQIVND (reference sequence). J lost 5 bases, V lost 7 bases, and 2 bases had no gene match. CDR3 length: 13 residues. CDR3 loop: CASKDRGYQPQHF. The CDR3 bases are TGTGCCAGTAAGGACAGGGGGTATCAGCCCCAGCATTTT.

The rearrangement joins TRBV5-1 to TRBJ1-3, with unresolved D. Germline V lookup: CDR1 SGHRS, CDR2 YFSETQ. The CDR3 length is 15 residues. The V end lost 2 bases, the J end lost 0 bases, and 9 bases lay between the germline ends. The CDR3 here is CASSLQGLSGNTIYF. The CDR3 nucleotides are TGCGCCAGCAGCTTACAAGGTCTCTCTGGAAACACCATATATTTT.